The present T cell receptor beta chain was sequenced within a study of shared clonotypes between healthy human individuals. For the study at large: Donors were a couple of women and a few men aged 18 to 49.

Germline CDR1 SGHTA, CDR2 FQGNSA. The CDR3 is 14 residues long. V lost 3 bases, J lost 3 bases, and 5 bases stayed unmatched. Each subset's genomic DNA was shared equally among a number of immunoSEQ plates. Data came from immunoSEQ multiplex PCR; TCRdb stores just in-frame clones and leaves some out. The table shows around 1 million clones, with over 75% occurring only once. Sequences were obtained from memory CD4+ T cells sorted from blood. Subset noted: CD45RA-negative fraction. The chain combines TRBV7-2 with TRBJ2-7, with TRBD1 identical over 7 bases. The receptor comes from a man between 18 and 35 years old in good health. The CDR3 bases are TGTGCCAGCAGCTTCCTAGGACAGGACTACGAGCAGTACTTC. Its translation is CASSFLGQDYEQYF.